This T cell receptor (beta chain) was recovered during a study of blood T cell repertoires in COVID-19 (TCRdb year 2020). Context from the whole study: The collaborator samples originated in the United States, Italy and Spain and spanned the acute and convalescent phases of COVID-19. The material from the prospective study consisted of cDNA or gDNA derived from T cells, B-cell-depleted T cells, or PBMCs. Deeply sampled blood TCRbeta repertoires from subjects exposed to, actively infected with, or recovered from COVID-19 were included in the dataset. The repertoires were released in a freely available public database intended as a resource for research on the immune response to SARS-CoV-2. Samples came from the ongoing ImmuneRACE study (first 160 participants) plus 1,254 subjects from 6 global collaborators. The sample metadata nearly always contained a de-identified subject ID, COVID-19 status, age in years and sex. HLA class I and class II types, where available, came from metadata supplied by the sample provider rather than from assay-based typing.

The V end gives up 7 bases and the J end 1 base, leaving 5 bases in the junction not matched to a gene. The germline V gene gives CDR1 as MDHEN and CDR2 as SYDVKM. The CDR3 measures 15 amino acids from cysteine to phenylalanine. The read is trimmed to its CDR3 DNA, 45 bases read in frame from base 1. TCRbeta CDR3 regions were amplified from genomic DNA using the immunoSEQ Assay, a bias-controlled multiplex PCR. The authors' pipeline ran thus. The number of nucleated cells in each sample was estimated by amplification of reference gene primers within the assay. To quantify the absolute abundance of each unique TCRbeta CDR3 rearrangement, sequence reads were collapsed and filtered. Productive Simpson clonality was computed per sample as the square root of Simpson's diversity index over productive rearrangements. In its TCRdb copy, this immuneACCESS table keeps in-frame sequences only and misses some clones. Where compared with another copy, unresolved V genes explain less than half of these, and the others have no known cause. The DNA was the basis for D and trimming; V, J and clone size are from that table. Counted in this sample were roughly 290,000 clones; approximately 83% of them appeared once. 15% to 17% of the sample belongs to the ten largest clones.

Regarding this clone: The specificity of this receptor is unknown. Base qualities were left out, and no much larger clone turns up one base away.

General study outcomes and caveats: The quantity of clinical and demographic metadata differed by source and by participant and was supplied without curation.

In Seattle, one collaborating source enrolled patients while the infection was active and tracked those patients longitudinally over the course of disease. Collaborating institutions collected whole blood in K2EDTA tubes following their own protocols. For TCRbeta analysis, collaborator samples were shipped as frozen whole blood, as isolated PBMCs, or as DNA extracted from either sample type. The source of this sequence is a person aged 65 to 85 with COVID-19, enrolled during active disease. Sequencing used peripheral blood. The rearrangement joined TRBV28 to TRBJ2-3, with 10 middle bases fitting TRBD2. In nucleotides, the sequence is TGTGCCAGCAAAGGGACTAGCGAACGCACAGATACGCAGTATTTT. This yields the protein CASKGTSERTDTQYF.